A single sample gave rise to the 27 T cell receptor beta chains below, sequenced in a study of blood T cell repertoires in COVID-19. Profiling relied on immunoSEQ multiplex PCR, and the TCRdb table lists in-frame clones only, not all of them. The data show around 100,000 clones, roughly 81% seen once. The source material was peripheral blood. The receptors here all came from a man in his forties with acute or convalescent COVID-19.

The chain employs TRBV19 and TRBJ1-5; D unresolved. V was trimmed by 3 bases and J by 0 bases, leaving 12 bases between them. Germline CDR1 and CDR2: LNHDA and SQIVND (reference sequence). The CDR3 has 16 residues. This CDR3 is CASSMGRPGSNQPQHF. The CDR3 DNA follows: TGTGCCAGTAGTATGGGGAGACCTGGTAGCAATCAGCCCCAGCATTTT.

The chain links TRBV6-5 to TRBJ2-7; D is possibly TRBD1 (6 bases). The CDR3 consists of 13 residues. Germline V CDR1 and CDR2: MNHEY, SVGAGI. Trimming took off 6 bases at V and 2 bases at J, with 11 bases between the two ends. In DNA form, the CDR3 reads TGTGCCAGCAGCACCGGACAGCCCTACGAGCAGTACTTC. Translated: CASSTGQPYEQYF.

V gene TRBV6-5 combines with J gene TRBJ2-6; TRBD1 aligns across 8 bases. The junction had 5 bases not matched to a gene; V was cut back by 5 bases and J by 5 bases. The CDR3 loop spans 15 amino acids. CDR1 and CDR2 (germline): MNHEY, SVGAGI. Here the CDR3 reads CASSPDRGRANVLTF. The CDR3 DNA reads as TGTGCCAGCAGTCCCGACAGGGGCCGGGCCAACGTCCTGACTTTC.

This chain links TRBV19 with TRBJ1-5; TRBD1 agrees at 8 bases. CDR1 and CDR2 from the germline V gene are LNHDA and SQIVND (reference sequence). V was pared by 3 bases and J by 6 bases, with 7 bases of the junction left unmatched. CDR3 length: 15 amino acids. DNA for the CDR3: TGTGCCAGTAGTATCCAGGGGGCGCCCCCTCAGCCCCAGCATTTT. This encodes CASSIQGAPPQPQHF.

The V and J genes are TRBV2 and TRBJ2-3, with TRBD2 matching over 11 bases. Losses at the gene ends were 5 bases for V and 2 bases for J; bases not matched to a gene: 6. The germline CDR1 and CDR2 sequences are SNHLY and FYNNEI. The CDR3 is made up of 16 amino acids. CDR3 nucleotide sequence: TGTGCCAGCAGTAGACAGGGACTAGCGGCCACAGATACGCAGTATTTT. Encoded protein: CASSRQGLAATDTQYF.

This clone showed up just a few times. This chain joins TRBV12-5 and TRBJ2-1, with D possibly matching TRBD1 (6 bases). Germline CDR1 LGHNT, CDR2 FRNRAP. The germline V and J ends were trimmed by 1 base and 8 bases, with 12 bases remaining between them. This CDR3 is built from 14 residues. The CDR3 sequence is CASGLGQGTHEQFF. The DNA of the CDR3 is TGTGCTAGTGGTTTGGGTCAGGGGACCCATGAGCAGTTCTTC.

This rearrangement joins TRBV20-1 to TRBJ2-7; a possible D gene is TRBD2 (6 bases). CDR3 length: 15 amino acids. Trimming removed 3 bases from V and 3 bases from J, with 18 bases in between. Germline V gives CDR1 DFQATT, CDR2 SNEGSKA (reference sequence). The CDR3 sequence: CSASRDAFGGYEQYF. The CDR3 DNA follows: TGCAGTGCTAGTAGGGACGCCTTCGGGGGCTACGAGCAGTACTTC.

This clone was observed a few times. V and J are TRBV11-2 and TRBJ1-2, with D tentatively TRBD1 (6 bases). V lost 1 base and J 7 bases, leaving 13 bases between the germline ends. The germline V gene has CDR1 SGHAT and CDR2 FQNNGV. The CDR3 sequence is 14 residues long. CDR3 amino acids: CASSLVQGGGGYTF. The CDR3 DNA is TGTGCCAGCAGCTTAGTACAAGGGGGTGGTGGCTACACCTTC.

V gene TRBV6-6 combines with J gene TRBJ1-3; D is unclear. V gave up 6 bases and J gave up 1 base, with 13 bases separating them. The V gene's germline CDR1 is MNHNY and CDR2 SVGAGI (reference sequence). CDR3 length: 15 amino acids. The CDR3 sequence is CASRGLYPSGNTIYF. CDR3 DNA: TGTGCCAGCAGAGGACTCTACCCGTCTGGAAACACCATATATTTT.

Comments on this clone: This sample includes further DNA sequences coding for the same CDR3. The chain employs TRBV11-3 and TRBJ2-7, with TRBD1 matching over 8 bases. CDR3 length: 13 residues. V was clipped by 3 bases and J by 3 bases; unmatched bases: 1. Germline CDR1 and CDR2: SGHNT and YENEEA. CDR3 DNA sequence: TGTGCCAGCAGCTTCGGACAGGGCTACGAGCAGTACTTC. It yields the protein CASSFGQGYEQYF.

Worth noting for this clone: One end of the junction varies from germline; a read error may be responsible. The rearrangement uses TRBV11-2 and TRBJ2-2; 10 nucleotides line up with TRBD2. Germline V gives CDR1 SGHAT, CDR2 FQNNGV. There are 18 residues in the CDR3. The CDR3 nucleotides read TGTGCCAGCAGCCTAGATACTCTAGCGGGAGTTAACACCGGGGAGCTGTTTTTT. This encodes CASSLDTLAGVNTGELFF.

The V gene is TRBV28, the J gene TRBJ1-2; D ambiguous. The CDR3 totals 14 residues. V lost 5 bases and J 7 bases, leaving 17 bases between the germline ends. The V gene's germline CDR1 is MDHEN and CDR2 SYDVKM. The CDR3, as DNA: TGTGCCAGCAGTCCAATCGACACGGGAGCTGGCTACACCTTC. Translation: CASSPIDTGAGYTF.

The chain links TRBV4-2 to TRBJ2-3, with D hard to call. Trimming shortened V by 1 base and J by 1 base, and 9 bases separated the two germline ends. This CDR3 spans 15 amino acids. Germline lookup yields CDR1 LGHNA and CDR2 YNFKEQ. The chain's CDR3 is CASSQGPTGTDTQYF. The CDR3 nucleotides read TGTGCCAGCAGCCAAGGGCCGACTGGCACAGATACGCAGTATTTT.

This clone was counted between two and nine times. This chain uses TRBV18 with TRBJ2-5; perhaps TRBD2 as D (5 bases). The CDR3 consists of 14 residues. Trimming removed 6 bases at V and 3 bases at J, with 14 bases between. Germline CDR1 is KGHSH and CDR2 is LQKENI. CDR3 DNA sequence: TGTGCCAGCTCTCCCGACTGGGGAGAAGAGACCCAGTACTTC. Translated: CASSPDWGEETQYF. Full variable domain (rest looked up from reference TRBV18 and TRBJ2-5): NAGVMQNPRHLVRRRGQEARLRCSPMKGHSHVYWYRQLPEEGLKFMVYLQKENIIDESGMPKERFSAEFPKEGPSILRIQQVVRGDSAAYFCASSPDWGEETQYFGPGTRLLVL.

This clone has a single count. The rearrangement joins TRBV5-1 to TRBJ2-3; perhaps TRBD2 as D (5 bases). CDR1 and CDR2 from the germline V gene are SGHRS and YFSETQ. Trimming took off 0 bases at V and 0 bases at J, with 8 bases between the two ends. The CDR3 length is 15 residues. CDR3 loop: CASSLGRASTDTQYF. CDR3 coding DNA: TGCGCCAGCAGCTTGGGGCGGGCTAGCACAGATACGCAGTATTTT.

The chain has TRBV27 and TRBJ1-5, with D tentatively TRBD1 (6 bases). Trimming cost V 10 bases and J 1 base, with 17 bases left between them. This CDR3 is 15 amino acids long. Germline CDR1 reads MNHEY; CDR2 reads SMNVEV (reference sequence). The DNA for the CDR3 is TGTGCCATTTTTCGACCTGGACAGAGCAATCAGCCCCAGCATTTT. This sequence encodes CAIFRPGQSNQPQHF.

The gene calls are TRBV10-1 and TRBJ2-7, with 9 bases identical to TRBD2. The CDR3 is made up of 17 amino acids. V gave up 6 bases and J gave up 7 bases; unmatched junction bases: 19. Germline CDR1 is WNHNN and CDR2 is SYGVQD (reference sequence). For the CDR3, the DNA is TGCGCCAGCAGCCACCGCCCCCTAGCGGGATTGTCTAGGGAGCAGTACTTC. Protein sequence: CASSHRPLAGLSREQYF.

The chain carries TRBV27 and TRBJ1-4; 9 bases are shared with TRBD1. V gave up 7 bases and J gave up 4 bases; unmatched junction bases: 10. Germline-derived CDR1 and CDR2 are MNHEY and SMNVEV (reference sequence). CDR3 length: 16 residues. In DNA, the CDR3 is TGTGCCAGCAAACGACAGGGGGAACGTTTTAATGAAAAACTGTTTTTT. It encodes CASKRQGERFNEKLFF.

This chain joins TRBV27 and TRBJ1-1; 7 nucleotides align to TRBD1. Germline V lookup: CDR1 MNHEY, CDR2 SMNVEV (reference sequence). Trimming at V came to 7 bases and at J to 4 bases, leaving 12 bases not matched to a gene. The CDR3 is made up of 15 amino acids. CDR3 coding DNA: TGTGCCAGCACTCCCACAGGGGCGGGTAGCACTGAAGCTTTCTTT. Its translation: CASTPTGAGSTEAFF.

The chain combines TRBV5-6 with TRBJ2-3; no reliable D call. Looked up from germline, CDR1 is SGHDT and CDR2 is YYEEEE. The CDR3 sequence is 14 residues long. Deletions cut 4 bases from V and 1 base from J, with 10 bases between. CDR3 loop: CASSPRSRTDTQYF. CDR3 coding DNA: TGTGCCAGCAGCCCTAGGTCTCGCACAGATACGCAGTATTTT.

V and J are TRBV5-1 and TRBJ2-5; 9 bases fit TRBD2. CDR3 size: 15 residues. Germline values: CDR1 SGHRS, CDR2 YFSETQ. The V and J ends lost 4 bases and 2 bases, in that order; junction bases with no gene match: 6. The CDR3 loop reads CASSPLLAGQETQYF. The DNA of the CDR3 is TGCGCCAGCAGCCCCCTGCTAGCGGGGCAAGAGACCCAGTACTTC.

The chain joins TRBV18 to TRBJ1-3; 8 nucleotides agree with TRBD1. Looked up from germline, CDR1 is KGHSH and CDR2 is LQKENI. J gave up 11 bases and V 3 bases, and 6 bases lay outside the gene matches. This CDR3 contains 13 residues. CDR3: CASSPDRETAIYF. The CDR3 DNA follows: TGTGCCAGCTCACCGGACAGGGAAACCGCCATATATTTT.

This chain joins TRBV24-1 and TRBJ2-2; 7 nucleotides line up with TRBD1. The CDR3 is 14 residues long. V trimming: 9 bases; J trimming: 2 bases; junction bases outside the gene matches: 5. Germline CDR1 reads KGHDR; CDR2 reads SFDVKD. CDR3 nucleotide sequence: TGTGCCACCTCCGGGACAGCAAACACCGGGGAGCTGTTTTTT. It translates to CATSGTANTGELFF.

This chain uses TRBV20-1 with TRBJ2-1; D is possibly TRBD2 (5 bases). The V gene's germline CDR1 is DFQATT and CDR2 SNEGSKA (reference sequence). V dropped 1 base and J dropped 11 bases, with 9 bases sitting between them. The CDR3 is made up of 11 amino acids. The CDR3 DNA sequence: TGCAGTGCTAGAGCCTCGGGGAAGCAGTTCTTC. Residues: CSARASGKQFF.

The chain uses TRBV10-3 and TRBJ2-3, with D possibly being TRBD2 (5 bases). Trimming left V 6 bases short and J 1 base short, with 8 bases between. The CDR3 consists of 13 residues. CDR1 and CDR2 from the germline V gene are ENHRY and SYGVKD. CDR3: CAIRPAGTDTQYF. CDR3 nucleotides: TGTGCCATCAGGCCAGCGGGCACAGATACGCAGTATTTT.

This CDR3 is CASSGGKIYEQYF. The CDR3 bases are TGTGCCAGCAGCGGGGGGAAGATCTACGAGCAGTACTTC. The rearrangement uses TRBV7-9 and TRBJ2-7; tentatively, D is TRBD2 (6 bases). CDR3 length equals 13 residues. CDR1 and CDR2 from the germline V gene are SEHNR and FQNEAQ (reference sequence). Trimming took 5 bases from V and 3 from J, leaving 11 bases between them.

This chain uses TRBV28 with TRBJ1-5, with TRBD1 identical over 8 bases. The germline gives CDR1 MDHEN, CDR2 SYDVKM. The CDR3 length is 15 residues. Trimming at V came to 3 bases and at J to 9 bases, leaving 10 bases not matched to a gene. Here the CDR3 DNA reads TGTGCCAGCAGTTTTGGACAGGGTCGGGGCAGGCCCCAGCATTTT. Residues: CASSFGQGRGRPQHF. The variable domain in full, completed from reference TRBV28 and TRBJ1-5, reads DVKVTQSSRYLVKRTGEKVFLECVQDMDHENMFWYRQDPGLGLRLIYFSYDVKMKEKGDIPEGYSVSREKKERFSLILESASTNQTSMYLCASSFGQGRGRPQHFGDGTRLSIL.